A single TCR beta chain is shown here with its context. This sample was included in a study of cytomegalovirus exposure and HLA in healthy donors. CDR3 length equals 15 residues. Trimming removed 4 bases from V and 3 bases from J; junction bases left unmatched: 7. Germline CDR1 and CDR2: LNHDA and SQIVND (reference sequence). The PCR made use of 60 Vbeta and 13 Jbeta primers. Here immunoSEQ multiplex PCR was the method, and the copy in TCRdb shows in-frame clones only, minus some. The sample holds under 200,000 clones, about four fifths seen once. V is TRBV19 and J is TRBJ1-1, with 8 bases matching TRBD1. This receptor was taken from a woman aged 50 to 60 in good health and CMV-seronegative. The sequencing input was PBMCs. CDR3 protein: CASSTGGFRYTEAFF. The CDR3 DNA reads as TGTGCCAGTAGTACAGGGGGCTTTAGGTACACTGAAGCTTTCTTT. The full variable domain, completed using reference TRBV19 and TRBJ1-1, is DGGITQSPKYLFRKEGQNVTLSCEQNLNHDAMYWYRQDPGQGLRLIYYSQIVNDFQKGDIAEGYSVSREKKESFPLTVTSAQKNPTAFYLCASSTGGFRYTEAFFGQGTRLTVV.